This entry features one TCR beta chain sequence. Method: immunoSEQ multiplex PCR; TCRdb's copy keeps in-frame clones and lacks some. The sample shows about 180,000 clones, about four fifths of them seen only once. This entry belongs to a study of blood T cell repertoires in COVID-19. Study at large: Samples representing acute and convalescent COVID-19 were sourced from the United States, Italy and Spain. T cells, B-cell-depleted T cells, or PBMCs supplied cDNA or gDNA.

There are 13 residues in the CDR3. Germline V lookup: CDR1 KGHSH, CDR2 LQKENI. V lost 3 bases and J 13 bases, leaving 18 bases between the germline ends. The sequence was collected from a man aged 70 or older with active or convalescent COVID-19. This chain connects TRBV18 to TRBJ2-5; no definite D call. The specimen was peripheral blood. This CDR3 is CASSPGPHETRYF. CDR3 bases: TGTGCCAGCTCACCTGGGCCCCATGAGACGAGGTACTTC.